What follows describes a single TCR beta chain. This sample is part of a study of T cells expressing NK-cell markers. TCRdb re-called the 5' RACE reads, yielding one record per CDR3 amino acid sequence without DNA. The table for this sample gives fewer than 400,000 distinct CDR3 sequences. CDR3 length: 14 amino acids. In germline, CDR1 is SEHNR, CDR2 FQNEAQ (reference sequence). The source is a man between 18 and 69 years old in good health. V gene TRBV7-9 combines with J gene TRBJ2-5; the D call from TCRdb, TRBD2, cannot be confirmed without DNA. The sequenced sample was blood T cells: a sorted CD56 or NKG2C T cell subset, CD4+ or CD8+ T cells, or bulk PBMC T cells (not recorded which). The CDR3 sequence: CASSPLSGEETQYF.